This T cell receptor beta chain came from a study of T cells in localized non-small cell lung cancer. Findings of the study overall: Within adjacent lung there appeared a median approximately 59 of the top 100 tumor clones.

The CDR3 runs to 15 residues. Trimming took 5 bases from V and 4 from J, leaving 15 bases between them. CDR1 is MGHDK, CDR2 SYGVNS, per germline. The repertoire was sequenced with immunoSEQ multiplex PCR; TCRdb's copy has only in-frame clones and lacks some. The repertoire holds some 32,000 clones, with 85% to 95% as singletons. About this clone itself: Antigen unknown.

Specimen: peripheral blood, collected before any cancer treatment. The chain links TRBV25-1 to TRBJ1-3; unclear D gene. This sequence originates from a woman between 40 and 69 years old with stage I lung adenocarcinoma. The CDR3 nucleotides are TGTGCCAGCAGTCTCGGAGGGTCCTTCGGAAACACCATATATTTT. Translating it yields CASSLGGSFGNTIYF.